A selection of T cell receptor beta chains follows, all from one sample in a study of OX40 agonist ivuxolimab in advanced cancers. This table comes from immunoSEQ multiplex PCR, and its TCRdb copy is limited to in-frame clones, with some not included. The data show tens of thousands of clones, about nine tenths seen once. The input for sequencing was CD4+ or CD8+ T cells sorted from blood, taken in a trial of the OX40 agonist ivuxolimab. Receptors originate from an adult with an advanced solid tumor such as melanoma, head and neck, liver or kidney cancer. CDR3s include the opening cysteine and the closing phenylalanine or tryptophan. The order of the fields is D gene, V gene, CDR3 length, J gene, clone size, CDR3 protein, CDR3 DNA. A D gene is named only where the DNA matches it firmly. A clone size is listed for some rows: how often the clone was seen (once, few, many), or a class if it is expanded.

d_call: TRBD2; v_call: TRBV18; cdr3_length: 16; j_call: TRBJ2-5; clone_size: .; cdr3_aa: CASSPGPVTSDETQYF; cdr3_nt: TGTGCCAGCTCACCGGGTCCGGTTACTAGCGATGAGACCCAGTACTTC
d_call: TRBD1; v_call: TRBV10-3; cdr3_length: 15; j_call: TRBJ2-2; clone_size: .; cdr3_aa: CAITRDSANTGELFF; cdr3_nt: TGTGCCATCACCCGGGACAGCGCGAACACCGGGGAGCTGTTTTTT
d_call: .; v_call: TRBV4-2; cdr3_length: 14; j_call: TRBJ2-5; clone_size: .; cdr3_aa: CASSPRDSKETQYF; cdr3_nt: TGTGCCAGCAGCCCCCGGGACTCAAAAGAGACCCAGTACTTC
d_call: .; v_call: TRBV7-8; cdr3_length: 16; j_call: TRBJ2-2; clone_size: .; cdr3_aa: CASSNLLGQNTGELFF; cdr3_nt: TGTGCCAGCAGCAACCTCCTGGGGCAAAACACCGGGGAGCTGTTTTTT
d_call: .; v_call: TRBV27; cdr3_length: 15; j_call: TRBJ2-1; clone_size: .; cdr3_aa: CASSLFGSSYNEQFF; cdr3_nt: TGTGCCAGCAGTTTATTCGGGAGCTCCTACAATGAGCAGTTCTTC
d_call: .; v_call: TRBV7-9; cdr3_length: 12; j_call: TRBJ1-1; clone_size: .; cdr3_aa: CASSFRPTEAFF; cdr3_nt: TGTGCCAGCAGCTTCCGACCGACTGAAGCTTTCTTT
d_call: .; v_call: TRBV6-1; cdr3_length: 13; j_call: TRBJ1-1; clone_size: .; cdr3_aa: CASSEVGTGEAFF; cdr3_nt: TGTGCCAGCAGTGAAGTAGGGACCGGGGAGGCTTTCTTT
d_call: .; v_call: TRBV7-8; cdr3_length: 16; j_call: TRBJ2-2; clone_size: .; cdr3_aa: CASSLPGRRGTGELFF; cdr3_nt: TGTGCCAGCAGCTTACCAGGCCGCCGGGGGACCGGGGAGCTGTTTTTT
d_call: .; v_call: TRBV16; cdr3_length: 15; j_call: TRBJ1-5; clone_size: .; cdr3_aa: CASSQQGYSNQPQHF; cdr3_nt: TGTGCCAGCAGCCAACAAGGGTATAGCAATCAGCCCCAGCATTTT
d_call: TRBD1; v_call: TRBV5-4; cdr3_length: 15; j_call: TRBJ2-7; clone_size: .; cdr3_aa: CASSYTDRAPYEQYF; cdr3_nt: TGTGCCAGCAGCTACACGGACAGGGCACCCTACGAGCAGTACTTC
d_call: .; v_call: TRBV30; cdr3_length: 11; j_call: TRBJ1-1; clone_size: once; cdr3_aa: CAWKGTLKAFF; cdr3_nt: TGTGCCTGGAAAGGGACTCTCAAAGCTTTCTTT
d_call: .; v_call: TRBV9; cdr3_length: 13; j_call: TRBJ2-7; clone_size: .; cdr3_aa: CASSARDAGEQYF; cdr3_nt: TGTGCCAGCAGCGCCCGGGACGCCGGAGAGCAGTACTTC
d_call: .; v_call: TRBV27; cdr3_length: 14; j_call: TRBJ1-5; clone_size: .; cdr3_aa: CASSPSRGNQPQHF; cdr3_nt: TGTGCCAGCAGTCCCTCGCGGGGCAATCAGCCCCAGCATTTT
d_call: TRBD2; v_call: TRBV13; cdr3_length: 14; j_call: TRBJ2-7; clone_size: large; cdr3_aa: CASTPYGGGHEQYF; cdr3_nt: TGTGCCAGCACCCCGTACGGGGGAGGGCACGAGCAGTACTTC
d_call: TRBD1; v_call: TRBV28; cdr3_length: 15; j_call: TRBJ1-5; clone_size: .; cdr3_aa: CASSLSGTVNQPQHF; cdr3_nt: TGTGCCAGCAGTTTATCCGGGACAGTAAATCAGCCCCAGCATTTT
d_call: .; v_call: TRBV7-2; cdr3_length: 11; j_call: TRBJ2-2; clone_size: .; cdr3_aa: CASAGSGELFF; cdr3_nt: TGTGCCAGCGCTGGGTCCGGGGAGCTGTTTTTT
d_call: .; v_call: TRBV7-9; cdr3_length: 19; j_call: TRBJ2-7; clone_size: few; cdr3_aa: CASSLAGAGGGTPAYEQYF; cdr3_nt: TGTGCCAGCAGCTTAGCGGGGGCGGGTGGAGGGACTCCAGCCTACGAGCAGTACTTC
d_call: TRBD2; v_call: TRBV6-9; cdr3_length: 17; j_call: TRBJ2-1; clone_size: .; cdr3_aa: CASSLRTSGIRNNEQFF; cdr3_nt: TGTGCCAGCAGTCTCAGGACTAGCGGGATTAGAAACAATGAGCAGTTCTTC
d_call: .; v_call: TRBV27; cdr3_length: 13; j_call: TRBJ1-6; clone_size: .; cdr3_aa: CASSLSGDSPLHF; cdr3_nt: TGTGCCAGCAGTTTATCGGGGGATTCACCCCTCCACTTT
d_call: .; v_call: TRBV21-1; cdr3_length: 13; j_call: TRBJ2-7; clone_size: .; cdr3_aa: CASGRSGTYEQYF; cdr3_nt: TGTGCCAGCGGACGTAGCGGAACCTACGAGCAGTACTTC
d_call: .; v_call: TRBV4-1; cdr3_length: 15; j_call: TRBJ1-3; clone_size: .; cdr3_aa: CASSQRSPGTYTIYF; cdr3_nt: TGCGCCAGCAGCCAAAGATCGCCCGGGACTTACACCATATATTTT
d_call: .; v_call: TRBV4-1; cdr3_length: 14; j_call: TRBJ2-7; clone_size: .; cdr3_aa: CASSPIGTSYEQYF; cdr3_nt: TGCGCCAGCAGCCCTATCGGGACTTCATACGAGCAGTACTTC
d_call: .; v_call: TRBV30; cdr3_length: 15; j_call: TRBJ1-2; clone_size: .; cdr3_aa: CAWSVKGTSNYGYTF; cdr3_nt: TGTGCCTGGAGTGTAAAAGGGACCAGTAACTATGGCTACACCTTC
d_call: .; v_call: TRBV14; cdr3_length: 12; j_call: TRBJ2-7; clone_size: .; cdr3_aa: CASSLGYNEQYF; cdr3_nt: TGTGCCAGCAGCTTAGGGTACAACGAGCAGTACTTC
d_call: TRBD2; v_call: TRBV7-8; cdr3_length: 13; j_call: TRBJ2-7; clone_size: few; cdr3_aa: CASSLTSGSEQYF; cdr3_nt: TGTGCCAGCAGCTTGACTAGCGGGAGCGAGCAGTACTTC
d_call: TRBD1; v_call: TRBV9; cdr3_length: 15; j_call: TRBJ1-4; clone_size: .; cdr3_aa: CASIGQGGCNEKLFF; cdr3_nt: TGTGCCAGTATAGGACAGGGGGGATGTAATGAAAAACTGTTTTTT
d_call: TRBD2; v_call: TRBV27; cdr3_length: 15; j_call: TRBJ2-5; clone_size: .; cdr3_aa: CASSLTSGRPETQYF; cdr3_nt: TGTGCCAGCAGTTTGACTAGCGGGAGGCCTGAGACCCAGTACTTC
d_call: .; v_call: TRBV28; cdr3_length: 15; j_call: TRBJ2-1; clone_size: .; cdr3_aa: CASSSDSGYYNEQFF; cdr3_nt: TGTGCCAGCAGTTCGGACAGCGGATACTACAATGAGCAGTTCTTC
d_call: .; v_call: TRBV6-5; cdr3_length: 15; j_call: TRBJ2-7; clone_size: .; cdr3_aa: CASSYLRQAPYEQYF; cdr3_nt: TGTGCCAGCAGTTACCTGCGGCAGGCCCCTTACGAGCAGTACTTC
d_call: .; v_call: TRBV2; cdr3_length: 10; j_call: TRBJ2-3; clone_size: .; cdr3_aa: CASSTDTQYF; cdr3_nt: TGTGCCAGCAGCACAGATACGCAGTATTTT
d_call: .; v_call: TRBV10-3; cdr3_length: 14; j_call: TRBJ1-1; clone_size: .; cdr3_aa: CAISEGRGNTEAFF; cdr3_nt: TGTGCCATCAGTGAGGGGCGGGGGAACACTGAAGCTTTCTTT
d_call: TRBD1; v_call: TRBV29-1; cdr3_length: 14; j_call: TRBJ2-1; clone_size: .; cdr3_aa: CSVNPQGAYNEQFF; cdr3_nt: TGCAGCGTTAACCCTCAGGGGGCCTACAATGAGCAGTTCTTC
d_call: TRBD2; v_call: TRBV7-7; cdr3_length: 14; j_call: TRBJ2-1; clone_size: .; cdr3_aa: CASSSRGGNNEQFF; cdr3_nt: TGTGCTAGCAGCTCCCGGGGGGGAAACAATGAGCAGTTCTTC
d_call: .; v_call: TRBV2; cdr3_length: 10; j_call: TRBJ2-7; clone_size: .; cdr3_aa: CASAGYEQYF; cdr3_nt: TGTGCCAGCGCCGGTTACGAGCAGTACTTC
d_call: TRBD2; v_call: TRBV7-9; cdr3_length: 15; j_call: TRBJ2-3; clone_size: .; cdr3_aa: CATPLAGGRSDTQYF; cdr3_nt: TGTGCCACCCCCTTGGCGGGAGGGCGGTCAGATACGCAGTATTTT
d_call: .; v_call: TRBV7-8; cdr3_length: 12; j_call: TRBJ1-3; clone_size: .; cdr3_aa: CASSSSWNTIYF; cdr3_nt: TGTGCCAGCAGCTCCTCTTGGAACACCATATATTTT
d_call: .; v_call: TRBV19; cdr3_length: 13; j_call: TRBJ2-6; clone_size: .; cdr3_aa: CASSTPGANVLTF; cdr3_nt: TGTGCCAGTAGTACCCCTGGGGCCAACGTCCTGACTTTC
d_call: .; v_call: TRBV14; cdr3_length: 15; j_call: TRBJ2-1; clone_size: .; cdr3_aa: CASSPREGWAFEQFF; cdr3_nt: TGTGCCAGCAGCCCACGAGAGGGCTGGGCCTTTGAGCAGTTCTTC
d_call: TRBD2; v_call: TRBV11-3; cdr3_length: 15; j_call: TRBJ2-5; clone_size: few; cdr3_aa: CASSFGLAVQETQYF; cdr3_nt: TGTGCCAGCAGCTTTGGTCTAGCGGTTCAAGAGACCCAGTACTTC